Shown below are 20 T cell receptor beta chains from a single sample sequenced in a study of radiotherapy plus CTLA-4 blockade in lung cancer. Some clones are missing from TCRdb's copy, which holds only in-frame ones; the method was immunoSEQ multiplex PCR. The sample lists over 75,000 clones, about four fifths occurring once. The sequencing used peripheral blood, collected from a patient treated with radiotherapy plus ipilimumab. Every receptor here comes from a human donor with non-small cell lung cancer who had stable disease on radiotherapy plus ipilimumab.

This chain links TRBV18 with TRBJ1-3; D remains unclear. Between the trimmed V and J ends, which lost 5 bases and 0 bases, there was a span of 14 bases. Germline V gives CDR1 KGHSH, CDR2 LQKENI. This CDR3 is 16 amino acids long. CDR3 loop: CASSEGQASSGNTIYF. In DNA, the CDR3 is TGTGCCAGCTCAGAGGGCCAGGCGTCCTCTGGAAACACCATATATTTT.

The chain recombines TRBV27 with TRBJ2-5; TRBD2 aligns across 11 bases. This CDR3 spans 16 amino acids. The germline V gene has CDR1 MNHEY and CDR2 SMNVEV (reference sequence). J gave up 3 bases and V 2 bases, and 5 bases lay outside the gene matches. CDR3 in amino acids: CASSLISGGAKETQYF. CDR3 nucleotide sequence: TGTGCCAGCAGTTTAATTAGCGGGGGGGCCAAAGAGACCCAGTACTTC.

The V gene is TRBV19, the J gene TRBJ2-7; D possibly matches TRBD1 or TRBD2 (5 bases each). The CDR3 totals 15 residues. Deletions cut 2 bases from V and 3 bases from J, with 14 bases between. Germline CDR1 and CDR2: LNHDA and SQIVND (reference sequence). The CDR3 DNA reads as TGTGCCAGTAGTATACGAGGGGCCTCCCTCTACGAGCAGTACTTC. Its translation is CASSIRGASLYEQYF.

The CDR3 DNA reads as TGTGCCAGCAGCGTAGGTATAGGAGCGGGAGGGCCAGATACGCAGTATTTT. This sequence encodes CASSVGIGAGGPDTQYF. The genes are TRBV9 and TRBJ2-3; 10 nucleotides agree with TRBD2. J was trimmed by 4 bases and V by 0 bases; bases with no gene match: 8. Germline CDR1 is SGDLS and CDR2 is YYNGEE. The CDR3 runs to 17 residues.

This chain links TRBV10-3 with TRBJ2-1; TRBD2 matches at 13 bases. The CDR3 is 16 amino acids. With 3 bases clipped from V and 11 bases from J, the junction kept 10 bases outside the gene matches. CDR1 and CDR2 (germline): ENHRY, SYGVKD. The CDR3 is CAISDQLTGLAGKQFF. CDR3 DNA sequence: TGTGCCATCAGTGATCAGCTAACGGGACTAGCGGGGAAGCAGTTCTTC.

This clone was picked up a small number of times. The rearrangement uses TRBV30 and TRBJ2-7, with TRBD1 as a possible D gene (6 bases). With 3 bases removed from V and 7 bases from J, the gap between germline ends came to 13 bases. Germline V gene data show CDR1 as GTSNPN and CDR2 as SVGIG (reference sequence). There are 12 residues in the CDR3. CDR3 coding DNA: TGTGCCTGGAGAGCGACAGGAGGAGAGCAGTACTTC. Translation: CAWRATGGEQYF.

This chain links TRBV9 with TRBJ1-2, with D possibly TRBD1 on 5 matching bases. The germline V gene has CDR1 SGDLS and CDR2 YYNGEE. Trimming left V 3 bases short and J 5 bases short, with 14 bases between. The CDR3 consists of 14 residues. The CDR3: CASSGDRGVYGYTF. The CDR3 DNA is TGTGCCAGCAGCGGAGATAGAGGGGTATATGGCTACACCTTC.

The rearrangement uses TRBV28 and TRBJ2-5; 7 bases are shared with TRBD1. The ends lost 6 bases at V and 2 bases at J; junction bases unmatched: 6. There are 14 residues in the CDR3. In germline, CDR1 is MDHEN, CDR2 SYDVKM. The CDR3 DNA sequence: TGTGCCAGCAGCTCCGGGACAGTACAAGAGACCCAGTACTTC. The encoded protein is CASSSGTVQETQYF.

The rearrangement links TRBV28 to TRBJ2-1, with 7 bases identical to TRBD1. The CDR3 spans 13 residues. CDR1 and CDR2 from the germline V gene are MDHEN and SYDVKM. V dropped 5 bases and J dropped 6; count of bases not matched to a gene: 4. This CDR3 is CASSVPGGNEQFF. DNA of the CDR3: TGTGCCAGCAGTGTACCAGGGGGCAATGAGCAGTTCTTC.

J is TRBJ2-7 and V is TRBV11-3, with D perhaps matching TRBD2 (5 bases). The ends were cut back, 6 bases at V and 6 bases at J, with 18 bases in the middle. This CDR3 contains 14 residues. The germline V gene encodes CDR1 SGHNT and CDR2 YENEEA. The CDR3 sequence is CASSKQPTNSEQYF. CDR3 bases: TGTGCCAGCAGTAAACAGCCGACTAACTCCGAGCAGTACTTC.

The rearrangement uses TRBV29-1 and TRBJ1-1; perhaps TRBD1 as D (6 bases). Trimming took off 4 bases at V and 5 bases at J, with 20 bases between the two ends. This CDR3 has 15 residues. The germline V gene has CDR1 SQVTM and CDR2 ANQGSEA. The CDR3 DNA sequence: TGCAGCGTTGCCCTGCTTGGGGGCGGGCGGACTGAAGCTTTCTTT. Amino acids: CSVALLGGGRTEAFF.

By share of the sample, this clone is medium-sized (0.01 to 0.1%). The V call is TRBV10-2, the J call TRBJ1-1, with TRBD1 matching over 8 bases. J was trimmed by 7 bases and V by 6 bases; bases with no gene match: 10. CDR1 and CDR2 (germline): WSHSY, SAAADI. There are 14 residues in the CDR3. DNA for the CDR3: TGCGCCAGCAGGCCCCCTGGGACAGGCAATGAAGCTTTCTTT. Amino acids: CASRPPGTGNEAFF.

This clone appeared a single time. The chain recombines TRBV27 with TRBJ1-5, with a weak D call TRBD1 (6 bases). The germline gives CDR1 MNHEY, CDR2 SMNVEV (reference sequence). Trimming removed 4 bases at V and 1 base at J, with 11 bases between. This CDR3 is built from 15 residues. The CDR3 nucleotides read TGTGCCAGCAGTTACGGGACACCGAGCAATCAGCCCCAGCATTTT. This sequence encodes CASSYGTPSNQPQHF.

This clone was recorded once. V usage is TRBV19 and J usage is TRBJ2-1; maybe TRBD2 (5 bases). Germline values: CDR1 LNHDA, CDR2 SQIVND (reference sequence). The CDR3 runs 15 residues. V gave up 5 bases and J gave up 0 bases, with 11 bases separating them. Here the CDR3 DNA reads TGTGCCAGTAGTGCCGAGAGGGTCTCCTACAATGAGCAGTTCTTC. Its protein is CASSAERVSYNEQFF.

The sample holds one count of this clone. This chain connects TRBV7-9 to TRBJ2-1; D may be TRBD1 (6 bases). CDR3 length: 13 amino acids. The germline CDR1 and CDR2 sequences are SEHNR and FQNEAQ (reference sequence). Trimming took off 5 bases at V and 9 bases at J, with 14 bases between the two ends. The CDR3 region is CASSVPQGIEQFF. The CDR3 bases are TGTGCCAGCAGCGTTCCTCAGGGGATTGAGCAGTTCTTC.

The CDR3 DNA sequence: TGTGCCAGCACTCAAGCGGGGACAGATACGCAGTATTTT. Its protein product is CASTQAGTDTQYF. This chain links TRBV5-6 with TRBJ2-3; TRBD2 agrees at 7 bases. V dropped 6 bases and J dropped 3; count of bases not matched to a gene: 4. This CDR3 comprises 13 residues. CDR1 and CDR2 from the germline V gene are SGHDT and YYEEEE. Variable domain in full (rest from reference TRBV5-6 and TRBJ2-3): DAGVTQSPTHLIKTRGQQVTLRCSPKSGHDTVSWYQQALGQGPQFIFQYYEEEERQRGNFPDRFSGHQFPNYSSELNVNALLLGDSALYLCASTQAGTDTQYFGPGTRLTVL.

V is TRBV7-9 and J is TRBJ1-2; no reliable D call. This CDR3 comprises 14 residues. Per the germline V gene, CDR1 is SEHNR and CDR2 is FQNEAQ (reference sequence). The V end was cut by 1 base, the J end by 6 bases, with 12 bases between. The CDR3 DNA reads TGTGCCAGCAGCTTAGTCGGAGAATTGAATGGCTACACCTTC. It translates to CASSLVGELNGYTF. The whole variable domain, remainder taken from reference TRBV7-9 and TRBJ1-2, is DTGVSQNPRHKITKRGQNVTFRCDPISEHNRLYWYRQTLGQGPEFLTYFQNEAQLEKSRLLSDRFSAERPKGSFSTLEIQRTEQGDSAMYLCASSLVGELNGYTFGSGTRLTVV.

In regard to this clone: Other DNA sequences in the same sample also yield this CDR3. The CDR3 is CSVDGTSATWNTQYF. The CDR3 coding sequence is TGCAGCGTTGACGGGACTAGCGCAACCTGGAATACGCAGTATTTT. The gene calls are TRBV29-1 and TRBJ2-3; 10 nucleotides line up with TRBD2. This CDR3 spans 15 amino acids. V was pared by 3 bases and J by 7 bases, with 10 bases of the junction left unmatched. From germline, CDR1 is SQVTM and CDR2 ANQGSEA.

This clone was seen once. The rearrangement joins TRBV4-2 to TRBJ1-3; TRBD1 matches at 9 bases. CDR1 LGHNA and CDR2 YNFKEQ come from the germline V gene. The CDR3 runs 15 residues. The J segment lost 3 bases and the V segment lost 4 bases, leaving 4 bases of the junction unmatched. This CDR3 reads CASSPGQGSGNTIYF. The CDR3 DNA is TGTGCCAGCAGCCCGGGACAGGGCAGTGGAAACACCATATATTTT.

This clone appeared once. This rearrangement joins TRBV5-1 to TRBJ2-2, with D perhaps matching TRBD2 (7 bases). CDR3 size: 15 residues. CDR1 and CDR2 (germline): SGHRS, YFSETQ. Deletions cut 0 bases from V and 7 bases from J, with 13 bases between. As DNA, the CDR3 is TGCGCCAGCAGCTTGGAGGGGGGGACCCTCGGGGAGCTGTTTTTT. It yields the protein CASSLEGGTLGELFF.